This passage covers 30 T cell receptor beta chains from one sample sequenced in a study of persistence of HIV-infected CD4 T cells. No antigen has been assigned to these receptors. The stimulus was lysate of CMV-infected fibroblasts, 10 ug/mL. CD40L/CD69 double-negative CD45RO-high memory CD4+ T cells were collected. The immunoSEQ assay was version 4, run in survey mode. TCRdb's copy holds only in-frame clones and misses some; the assay was immunoSEQ multiplex PCR. The sample has 35,000 to 40,000 clones; 65% to 85% are singletons. Sequenced material: CD4+ T cells sorted from PBMCs after approximately 20-hour stimulation, taken from a patient who received antiretroviral therapy. The receptors originated from an adult man with HIV who was CMV-seropositive.

This clone has a single count. The chain is built from TRBV28 and TRBJ2-1; D is unclear. V was pared by 2 bases and J by 0 bases, with 5 bases between. The CDR3 runs to 14 residues. CDR1 and CDR2 (germline): MDHEN, SYDVKM. CDR3 sequence: CASSLPFSYNEQFF. CDR3 bases: TGTGCCAGCAGTTTACCCTTCTCCTACAATGAGCAGTTCTTC.

The chain couples TRBV18 to TRBJ2-3; 8 bases align to TRBD2. Looked up from germline, CDR1 is KGHSH and CDR2 is LQKENI. With 2 bases clipped from V and 0 bases from J, the junction kept 4 bases outside the gene matches. There are 16 residues in the CDR3. This chain's CDR3 is CASSPRSGGSTDTQYF. For the CDR3, the DNA is TGTGCCAGCTCACCAAGGAGCGGGGGCAGCACAGATACGCAGTATTTT. Variable domain in full (rest from reference TRBV18 and TRBJ2-3): NAGVMQNPRHLVRRRGQEARLRCSPMKGHSHVYWYRQLPEEGLKFMVYLQKENIIDESGMPKERFSAEFPKEGPSILRIQQVVRGDSAAYFCASSPRSGGSTDTQYFGPGTRLTVL.

This clone came up a few times. The chain is built from TRBV7-9 and TRBJ2-1; D perhaps matches TRBD1 (5 bases). This CDR3 region has 14 residues. The germline gives CDR1 SEHNR, CDR2 FQNEAQ (reference sequence). With 0 bases removed from V and 9 bases from J, the gap between germline ends came to 12 bases. CDR3: CASSLAAGPGEQFF. CDR3 in DNA: TGTGCCAGCAGCTTAGCGGCAGGGCCGGGTGAGCAGTTCTTC.

CDR3 sequence (DNA): TGTGCCAGCAGCTTGACCCGGGACACTGAAGCTTTCTTT. Its protein product is CASSLTRDTEAFF. The rearrangement uses TRBV5-4 and TRBJ1-1; D is undetermined. With 1 base removed from V and 3 bases from J, the gap between germline ends came to 7 bases. Germline V gene lookup returns CDR1 SGHNT and CDR2 YYREEE (reference sequence). CDR3 size: 13 residues.

This rearrangement joins TRBV18 to TRBJ2-2; 8 positions agree with TRBD1. J was trimmed by 6 bases and V by 3 bases; bases with no gene match: 12. The V gene's germline CDR1 is KGHSH and CDR2 LQKENI. The CDR3 extends over 17 amino acids. The CDR3 reads CASSPTNQGAIAGELFF. CDR3 DNA: TGTGCCAGCTCACCCACGAACCAGGGGGCAATCGCCGGGGAGCTGTTTTTT. The whole variable domain, remainder taken from reference TRBV18 and TRBJ2-2, is NAGVMQNPRHLVRRRGQEARLRCSPMKGHSHVYWYRQLPEEGLKFMVYLQKENIIDESGMPKERFSAEFPKEGPSILRIQQVVRGDSAAYFCASSPTNQGAIAGELFFGEGSRLTVL.

The rearrangement joins TRBV4-2 to TRBJ1-1; 7 bases line up with TRBD1. After removal of 4 bases from V and 1 base from J, the junction contained 6 bases not matched to a gene. Looked up from germline, CDR1 is LGHNA and CDR2 is YNFKEQ. The CDR3 extends over 15 amino acids. In DNA form, the CDR3 reads TGTGCCAGCAGCCCTGTACAGGGGAAGAACACTGAAGCTTTCTTT. Its protein is CASSPVQGKNTEAFF.

This clone was detected only once. CDR3 coding DNA: TGTGCCAGCAGTTTATGGGGGAGCGGGGTAGAAGGCAATCAGCCCCAGCATTTT. Its protein is CASSLWGSGVEGNQPQHF. This chain links TRBV28 with TRBJ1-5; D gene ambiguous. This CDR3 contains 18 residues. V was clipped by 0 bases and J by 2 bases, with 17 bases between them. The germline V gene has CDR1 MDHEN and CDR2 SYDVKM.

This chain uses TRBV28 with TRBJ1-1, with D perhaps TRBD1 (6 bases). Trimming took off 3 bases at V and 0 bases at J, with 14 bases between the two ends. Per germline, CDR1 MDHEN and CDR2 SYDVKM. There are 16 residues in the CDR3. Here the CDR3 DNA reads TGTGCCAGCAGTTTCCTCACAGGGAAAATGAACACTGAAGCTTTCTTT. Translated, it gives CASSFLTGKMNTEAFF.

The rearrangement links TRBV5-1 to TRBJ2-6; 7 nucleotides agree with TRBD1. Germline V gives CDR1 SGHRS, CDR2 YFSETQ. The CDR3 is 17 amino acids. J lost 0 bases, V lost 4 bases, and 7 bases had no gene match. The chain's CDR3 is CASSPRQGFSGANVLTF. CDR3 in DNA: TGCGCCAGCAGCCCCCGACAGGGTTTCTCTGGGGCCAACGTCCTGACTTTC.

This chain joins TRBV30 and TRBJ1-1; perhaps TRBD1 as D (5 bases). The CDR3 runs 16 residues. V gave up 0 bases and J gave up 0 bases, with 14 bases separating them. Germline CDR1 and CDR2: GTSNPN and SVGIG (reference sequence). CDR3 residues: CAWSVSRGSVNTEAFF. The CDR3 nucleotides are TGTGCCTGGAGTGTGTCCCGGGGGTCGGTGAACACTGAAGCTTTCTTT.

The sample holds a few counts of this clone. This chain uses TRBV18 with TRBJ2-7; D is unresolved. The length of the CDR3 is 17 residues. Germline CDR1 KGHSH, CDR2 LQKENI. V dropped 2 bases and J dropped 3 bases, with 20 bases sitting between them. For the CDR3, the DNA is TGTGCCAGCTCACCAACCACACCCCGCGCCGTCCTCTACGAGCAGTACTTC. It encodes CASSPTTPRAVLYEQYF.

V usage is TRBV3-1 (or the pseudogene TRBV3-2) and J usage is TRBJ1-6; D unclear. The CDR3 is made up of 14 amino acids. Trimming stripped 3 bases from V and 5 bases from J, with 8 bases between. Germline-derived CDR1 and CDR2 are LGHDT and YNNKEL (reference sequence). The DNA of the CDR3 is TGTGCCAGCAGCCAGGGCAGAAATAATTCACCCCTCCACTTT. This codes for CASSQGRNNSPLHF.

In its sample, this clone was seen a few times. The chain uses TRBV24-1 and TRBJ2-3; TRBD2 might be the D (6 bases). CDR1 KGHDR and CDR2 SFDVKD come from the germline V gene. The CDR3 runs to 14 residues. Trimming removed 3 bases from V and 2 bases from J, with 8 bases in between. The CDR3 is CATSDMDYTDTQYF. CDR3 DNA: TGTGCCACCAGTGATATGGACTACACAGATACGCAGTATTTT.

The chain combines TRBV9 with TRBJ2-7, with a possible D match to TRBD1 (5 bases). V was trimmed by 0 bases and J by 5 bases, leaving 18 bases between them. Germline CDR1 SGDLS, CDR2 YYNGEE. There are 16 residues in the CDR3. Written as DNA, the CDR3 is TGTGCCAGCAGCGTAGAGGGGCGTACCCTTGGCCACGAGCAGTACTTC. It yields the protein CASSVEGRTLGHEQYF.

The rearrangement uses TRBV3-1 (or the pseudogene TRBV3-2) and TRBJ1-2, with D perhaps TRBD1 (5 bases). CDR3 length equals 14 residues. Trimming stripped 0 bases from V and 6 bases from J, with 11 bases between. The germline gives CDR1 LGHDT, CDR2 YNNKEL (reference sequence). The CDR3 loop reads CASSQDQAGNGYTF. CDR3 nucleotide sequence: TGTGCCAGCAGCCAAGATCAAGCAGGGAATGGCTACACCTTC.

The chain employs TRBV7-9 and TRBJ2-2; no definite D call. V lost 2 bases to trimming and J lost 4 bases, with 5 bases between them. Looked up from germline, CDR1 is SEHNR and CDR2 is FQNEAQ (reference sequence). The CDR3 covers 13 residues. The CDR3 region has the DNA TGTGCCAGCAGCTTAAGGCCCACCGGGGAGCTGTTTTTT. Translated, it gives CASSLRPTGELFF.

This clone was seen a single time. The chain uses TRBV27 and TRBJ2-1; a weak D match, TRBD1 (6 bases). Trimming left V 6 bases short and J 2 bases short, with 11 bases between. The length of the CDR3 is 14 residues. Germline-derived CDR1 and CDR2 are MNHEY and SMNVEV (reference sequence). CDR3 nucleotide sequence: TGTGCCAGCAGCCTCGGGACACCCTACAATGAGCAGTTCTTC. It codes for CASSLGTPYNEQFF.

This chain uses TRBV5-1 with TRBJ2-6, with D perhaps matching TRBD2 (7 bases). Germline loops: CDR1 SGHRS, CDR2 YFSETQ. Trimming cost V 6 bases and J 2 bases, with 18 bases left between them. The CDR3 spans 17 residues. The CDR3 DNA reads TGCGCCAGCAAGGGGGGGGCAGGGAATACTGGGGCCAACGTCCTGACTTTC. Translating gives CASKGGAGNTGANVLTF.

This chain links TRBV15 with TRBJ2-2; a possible D gene is TRBD1 (5 bases). Germline CDR1 reads LNHNV; CDR2 reads YYDKDF (reference sequence). The V and J ends lost 0 bases and 6 bases respectively, with 14 bases between them. The CDR3 consists of 16 residues. The CDR3 bases are TGTGCCACCAGCAGAGACGCAGGGAAGCTCCCCGGGGAGCTGTTTTTT. Translated: CATSRDAGKLPGELFF.

V usage is TRBV10-3 and J usage is TRBJ2-1, with D perhaps matching TRBD2 (6 bases). The germline CDR1 and CDR2 sequences are ENHRY and SYGVKD. Trimming shortened V by 8 bases and J by 5 bases, and 13 bases separated the two germline ends. The CDR3 covers 13 residues. The CDR3 here is CAIQSGPHNEQFF. In nucleotides, the CDR3 is TGTGCCATCCAGAGCGGGCCGCACAATGAGCAGTTCTTC.

Comments on this clone: This sample also contains other DNA sequences that code for the same CDR3. The chain carries TRBV5-1 and TRBJ1-6; no firm D call. Per the germline V gene, CDR1 is SGHRS and CDR2 is YFSETQ. Trimming cost V 0 bases and J 9 bases, with 10 bases left between them. The CDR3 spans 14 residues. CDR3 nucleotide sequence: TGCGCCAGCAGCTTGGAAGGTACGGGTTCACCCCTCCACTTT. Encoded protein: CASSLEGTGSPLHF.

On this clone: Within the sample, other DNA sequences also encode this same CDR3. The chain recombines TRBV12-5 with TRBJ1-3; D not resolved. Germline CDR1 reads LGHNT; CDR2 reads FRNRAP. Trimming stripped 0 bases from V and 4 bases from J, with 7 bases between. The CDR3 loop spans 14 amino acids. For the CDR3, the DNA is TGTGCTAGTGGTTTGGTGGACCCAGGAAACACCATATATTTT. It codes for CASGLVDPGNTIYF.

The J gene is TRBJ1-1, the V gene TRBV18; no clear D gene. Trimming left V 0 bases short and J 0 bases short, with 17 bases between. Germline V CDR1 and CDR2: KGHSH, LQKENI. There are 18 residues in the CDR3. CDR3 loop: CASSPPITHRAMNTEAFF. In DNA form, the CDR3 reads TGTGCCAGCTCACCACCAATAACTCACCGGGCCATGAACACTGAAGCTTTCTTT.

V is TRBV19 and J is TRBJ2-1, with 9 bases aligning to TRBD1. The CDR3 totals 14 residues. CDR1 is LNHDA, CDR2 SQIVND, per germline (reference sequence). V shed 8 bases and J 5 bases; nucleotides not matched to a gene: 7. The CDR3 sequence is CASAQGAWDNEQFF. As DNA, the CDR3 is TGTGCCAGTGCACAGGGGGCATGGGACAATGAGCAGTTCTTC. Looking up the rest from reference TRBV19 and TRBJ2-1 gives the full variable domain: DGGITQSPKYLFRKEGQNVTLSCEQNLNHDAMYWYRQDPGQGLRLIYYSQIVNDFQKGDIAEGYSVSREKKESFPLTVTSAQKNPTAFYLCASAQGAWDNEQFFGPGTRLTVL.

This chain joins TRBV3-1 (or the pseudogene TRBV3-2) and TRBJ1-2, with 7 positions matching TRBD1. The CDR3 consists of 15 residues. V lost 3 bases to trimming and J lost 7 bases; unmatched junction nucleotides: 11. CDR1 LGHDT and CDR2 YNNKEL come from the germline V gene (reference sequence). CDR3 loop: CASSHRGSGDRGYTF. CDR3 DNA sequence: TGTGCCAGCAGCCACAGGGGGTCAGGGGATCGTGGCTACACCTTC.

The chain recombines TRBV2 with TRBJ2-6; tentative D call: TRBD1 (5 bases). The CDR3 length is 15 residues. Trimming took off 4 bases at V and 4 bases at J, with 11 bases between the two ends. Germline CDR1 is SNHLY and CDR2 is FYNNEI. The CDR3 sequence is CASSATTDGANVLTF. The CDR3 DNA is TGTGCCAGCAGTGCCACGACAGACGGGGCCAACGTCCTGACTTTC.

The J gene is TRBJ2-2, the V gene TRBV5-1; D might be TRBD1 (5 bases). V was cut by 7 bases and J by 5 bases, with 18 bases left in between. Germline values: CDR1 SGHRS, CDR2 YFSETQ. The CDR3 runs 15 residues. The CDR3 DNA reads as TGCGCCAGCTCCATTACGACAGTCGCTACCGGGGAGCTGTTTTTT. Translating it yields CASSITTVATGELFF.

The genes are TRBV19 and TRBJ1-2; D may be TRBD1 (6 bases). Trimming took 5 bases from V and 5 from J, leaving 15 bases between them. Germline loops: CDR1 LNHDA, CDR2 SQIVND (reference sequence). This CDR3 has 14 amino acids. CDR3: CASSPDSRAYGYTF. CDR3 in DNA: TGTGCCAGTAGTCCGGACAGTCGGGCTTATGGCTACACCTTC.

CDR3 protein: CASSMTGQPQHF. The CDR3 nucleotides are TGTGCCAGTAGTATGACGGGTCAGCCCCAGCATTTT. The chain combines TRBV19 with TRBJ1-5; D is ambiguous. CDR3 size: 12 residues. V was cut by 3 bases and J by 6 bases, with 6 bases left in between. Germline CDR1 is LNHDA and CDR2 is SQIVND (reference sequence).

This clone was seen once. This chain connects TRBV15 to TRBJ2-6, with 7 nucleotides matching TRBD2. This CDR3 contains 16 residues. Germline values: CDR1 LNHNV, CDR2 YYDKDF (reference sequence). V lost 1 base, J lost 2 bases, and 2 bases stayed unmatched. CDR3 nucleotides: TGTGCCACCAGCAGAGGGGGGGGTGCTGGGGCCAACGTCCTGACTTTC. Protein sequence: CATSRGGGAGANVLTF.